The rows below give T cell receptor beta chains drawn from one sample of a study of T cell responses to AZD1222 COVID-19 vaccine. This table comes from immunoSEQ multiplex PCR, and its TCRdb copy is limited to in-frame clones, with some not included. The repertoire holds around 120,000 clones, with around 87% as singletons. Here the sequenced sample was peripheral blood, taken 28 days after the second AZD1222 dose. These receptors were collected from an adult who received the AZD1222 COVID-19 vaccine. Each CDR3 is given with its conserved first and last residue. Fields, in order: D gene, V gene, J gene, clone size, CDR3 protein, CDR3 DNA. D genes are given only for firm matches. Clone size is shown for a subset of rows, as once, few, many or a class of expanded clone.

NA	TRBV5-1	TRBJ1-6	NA	CASSQFGGGENSPLHF	TGCGCCAGCAGCCAATTTGGTGGTGGGGAGAATTCACCCCTCCACTTT
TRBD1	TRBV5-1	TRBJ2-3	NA	CASSLAWDRGDTQYF	TGCGCCAGCAGCTTGGCGTGGGACAGGGGAGATACGCAGTATTTT
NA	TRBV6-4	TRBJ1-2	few	CASSDYPNHYGYTF	TGTGCCAGCAGTGACTATCCGAACCACTATGGCTACACCTTC
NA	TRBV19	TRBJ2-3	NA	CASGEGPSTDTQYF	TGTGCCTCCGGGGAAGGCCCTAGCACAGATACGCAGTATTTT
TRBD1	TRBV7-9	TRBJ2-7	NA	CASSVTGTGVYEQYF	TGTGCCAGCAGCGTAACCGGGACAGGGGTGTACGAGCAGTACTTC
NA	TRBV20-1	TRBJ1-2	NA	CSALTGWGYTF	TGCAGTGCCCTTACGGGATGGGGCTACACCTTC
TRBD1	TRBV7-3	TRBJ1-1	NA	CASSLTGTGGRRTEAFF	TGTGCCAGCAGCTTAACCGGGACAGGGGGCAGAAGGACTGAAGCTTTCTTT
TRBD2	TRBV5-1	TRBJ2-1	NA	CASSLAPRGGLNEQFF	TGCGCCAGCAGCTTGGCCCCGCGGGGGGGCCTCAATGAGCAGTTCTTC
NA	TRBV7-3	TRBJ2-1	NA	CASRPDGGNEQFF	TGTGCCAGCAGGCCAGACGGGGGCAATGAGCAGTTCTTC
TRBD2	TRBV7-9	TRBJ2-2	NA	CASSSAGGRNTGELFF	TGTGCCAGCAGCAGTGCGGGGGGCAGGAACACCGGGGAGCTGTTTTTT
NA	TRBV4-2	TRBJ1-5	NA	CASSQDSEARPQHF	TGTGCCAGCAGCCAAGATTCGGAGGCCCGGCCCCAGCATTTT
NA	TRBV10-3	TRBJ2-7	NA	CAISEGQGASSYEQYF	TGTGCCATCAGTGAAGGGCAGGGAGCCAGCTCCTACGAGCAGTACTTC
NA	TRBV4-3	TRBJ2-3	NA	CASRGGLLDTQYF	TGCGCCAGCAGAGGAGGACTGTTAGATACGCAGTATTTT
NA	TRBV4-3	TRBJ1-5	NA	CASSQDLLKPQHF	TGCGCCAGCAGCCAAGATCTACTGAAACCCCAGCATTTT
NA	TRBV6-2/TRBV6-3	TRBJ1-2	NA	CASSLNLVLYTF	TGTGCCAGCAGTTTAAATCTCGTCCTCTACACCTTC
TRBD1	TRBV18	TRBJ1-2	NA	CASSRTGGGYTF	TGTGCCAGCTCCCGGACAGGGGGTGGCTACACCTTC
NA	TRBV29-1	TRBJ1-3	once	CSVEGFGNTIYF	TGCAGCGTTGAAGGATTTGGAAACACCATATATTTT
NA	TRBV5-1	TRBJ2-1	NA	CASSLEAGSNEQFF	TGCGCCAGCAGCTTGGAGGCAGGGAGCAATGAGCAGTTCTTC
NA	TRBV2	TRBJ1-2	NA	CASSGQRINYGYTF	TGTGCCAGCAGTGGACAGCGAATTAACTATGGCTACACCTTC
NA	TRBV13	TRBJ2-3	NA	CASSLETKLAPDTQYF	TGTGCCAGCAGCTTAGAAACCAAGTTAGCCCCCGATACGCAGTATTTT
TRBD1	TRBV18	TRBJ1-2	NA	CASSPTPGGGVEGNYGYTF	TGTGCCAGCTCACCTACCCCAGGGGGCGGCGTCGAAGGGAACTATGGCTACACCTTC
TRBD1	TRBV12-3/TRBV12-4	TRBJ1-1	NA	CASSLRGGPEAFF	TGTGCCAGCAGTTTAAGAGGGGGCCCAGAAGCTTTCTTT
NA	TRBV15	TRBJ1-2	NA	CATSRVGSGYTF	TGTGCCACCAGCAGAGTCGGGAGTGGCTACACCTTC
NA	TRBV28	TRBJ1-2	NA	CASSLVGRDYGYTF	TGTGCCAGCAGTTTGGTAGGCAGGGACTATGGCTACACCTTC
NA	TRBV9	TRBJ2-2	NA	CASSVAVVGTGELFF	TGTGCCAGCAGCGTAGCTGTCGTGGGCACCGGGGAGCTGTTTTTT
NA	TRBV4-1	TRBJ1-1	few	CASSQEGFPNTEAFF	TGCGCCAGCAGCCAAGAGGGTTTCCCGAACACTGAAGCTTTCTTT
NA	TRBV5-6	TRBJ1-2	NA	CASSLSGDPAAPDYGYTF	TGTGCCAGCAGCTTGTCCGGGGACCCCGCAGCCCCAGACTATGGCTACACCTTC
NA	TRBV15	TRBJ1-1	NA	CATSRDRGKDAEAFF	TGTGCCACCAGCAGAGATCGGGGAAAGGACGCTGAAGCTTTCTTT
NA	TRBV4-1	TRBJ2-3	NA	CASSQASGGGRDTQYF	TGCGCCAGCAGCCAAGCCTCGGGTGGGGGCCGGGATACGCAGTATTTT
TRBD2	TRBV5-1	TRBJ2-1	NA	CASSDKAGGYLSSYNEQFF	TGCGCCAGCAGCGATAAAGCGGGGGGTTACCTAAGCTCCTACAATGAGCAGTTCTTC
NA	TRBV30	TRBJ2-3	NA	CAWMKGGSTDTQYF	TGTGCCTGGATGAAGGGGGGTAGCACAGATACGCAGTATTTT